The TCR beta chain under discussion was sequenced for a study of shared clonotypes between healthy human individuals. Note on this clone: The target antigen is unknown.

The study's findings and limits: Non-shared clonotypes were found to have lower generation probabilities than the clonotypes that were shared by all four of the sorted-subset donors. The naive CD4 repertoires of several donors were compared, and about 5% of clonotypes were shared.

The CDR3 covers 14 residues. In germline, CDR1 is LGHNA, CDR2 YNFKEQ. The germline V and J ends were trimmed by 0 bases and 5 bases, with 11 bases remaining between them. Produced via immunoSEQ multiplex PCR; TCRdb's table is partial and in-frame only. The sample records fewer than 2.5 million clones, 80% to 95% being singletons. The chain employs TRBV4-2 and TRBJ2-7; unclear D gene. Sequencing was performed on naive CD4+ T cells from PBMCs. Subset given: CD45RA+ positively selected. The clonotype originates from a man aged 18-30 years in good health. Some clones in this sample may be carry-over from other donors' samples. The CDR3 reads CASSQELVRDEQYF. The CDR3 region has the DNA TGTGCCAGCAGCCAAGAGCTTGTAAGGGACGAGCAGTACTTC.